This is a list of T cell receptor beta chains from one sample in a study of cytomegalovirus exposure and HLA in healthy donors. The table came from immunoSEQ multiplex PCR; TCRdb's copy has only in-frame clones and leaves some out. The sample has about 200,000 clones; 86% are singletons. Sequenced sample: PBMCs. These receptors were collected from a woman in her 30s in good health and CMV-seronegative. CDR3s include the opening cysteine and the closing phenylalanine or tryptophan. The order of the fields is J gene, V gene, clone size, CDR3 length, D gene, CDR3 protein, CDR3 DNA. D genes are given only for firm matches. The size entry is marked missing in some rows and otherwise reads once, few, many or a size class.

j_gene: TRBJ1-1; v_gene: TRBV29-1; abundance: .; len: 12; d_gene: TRBD1; CDR3aa: CSVSGTGSEAFF; CDR3nt: TGCAGCGTTTCCGGGACAGGAAGTGAAGCTTTCTTT
j_gene: TRBJ1-1; v_gene: TRBV4-1; abundance: .; len: 16; d_gene: .; CDR3aa: CASSHPTSRGRTEAFF; CDR3nt: TGCGCCAGCAGCCATCCCACTTCGCGGGGAAGAACTGAAGCTTTCTTT
j_gene: TRBJ2-1; v_gene: TRBV15; abundance: .; len: 15; d_gene: .; CDR3aa: CATSKDIALYNEQFF; CDR3nt: TGTGCCACCAGCAAGGACATCGCCCTCTACAATGAGCAGTTCTTC
j_gene: TRBJ2-3; v_gene: TRBV7-2; abundance: .; len: 12; d_gene: .; CDR3aa: CASSFTAGQQYF; CDR3nt: TGTGCCAGCAGCTTTACGGCCGGACAGCAGTATTTT
j_gene: TRBJ2-5; v_gene: TRBV7-2; abundance: .; len: 16; d_gene: TRBD2; CDR3aa: CASSPQGLAGAETQYF; CDR3nt: TGTGCCAGCAGCCCACAGGGACTAGCGGGAGCAGAGACCCAGTACTTC
j_gene: TRBJ1-1; v_gene: TRBV14; abundance: .; len: 14; d_gene: .; CDR3aa: CASSPRGGNTEAFF; CDR3nt: TGTGCCAGCAGCCCTCGGGGGGGAAACACTGAAGCTTTCTTT
j_gene: TRBJ1-5; v_gene: TRBV7-8; abundance: .; len: 21; d_gene: TRBD1; CDR3aa: CASSLARLAGQGLYSNQPQHF; CDR3nt: TGTGCCAGCAGCTTAGCGCGGCTCGCGGGACAGGGCCTTTATAGCAATCAGCCCCAGCATTTT
j_gene: TRBJ2-7; v_gene: TRBV29-1; abundance: .; len: 13; d_gene: .; CDR3aa: CSAFDVAAGEQYF; CDR3nt: TGCAGCGCTTTCGACGTGGCGGCTGGCGAGCAGTACTTC
j_gene: TRBJ2-3; v_gene: TRBV28; abundance: .; len: 15; d_gene: .; CDR3aa: CASSRTGSGSDTQYF; CDR3nt: TGTGCCAGCAGTCGAACAGGGTCTGGGTCAGATACGCAGTATTTT
j_gene: TRBJ2-3; v_gene: TRBV5-1; abundance: .; len: 16; d_gene: TRBD1; CDR3aa: CASSLYGDRNTDTQYF; CDR3nt: TGCGCCAGCAGCTTGTACGGGGACAGAAACACAGATACGCAGTATTTT
j_gene: TRBJ2-1; v_gene: TRBV5-1; abundance: few; len: 16; d_gene: TRBD2; CDR3aa: CASSLGGTSGVNEQFF; CDR3nt: TGCGCCAGCAGCTTAGGAGGGACTAGCGGGGTGAATGAGCAGTTCTTC
j_gene: TRBJ2-1; v_gene: TRBV7-3; abundance: .; len: 15; d_gene: TRBD2; CDR3aa: CASSPGTSGLNEQFF; CDR3nt: TGTGCCAGCAGCCCCGGGACTAGCGGTTTGAATGAGCAGTTCTTC
j_gene: TRBJ1-1; v_gene: TRBV19; abundance: few; len: 14; d_gene: .; CDR3aa: CASSTISGMTEAFF; CDR3nt: TGTGCCAGTAGTACTATCAGCGGTATGACTGAAGCTTTCTTT
j_gene: TRBJ2-5; v_gene: TRBV9; abundance: .; len: 17; d_gene: TRBD2; CDR3aa: CASSVGGSGGVGETQYF; CDR3nt: TGTGCCAGCAGCGTAGGGGGTAGCGGGGGGGTAGGAGAGACCCAGTACTTC
j_gene: TRBJ1-2; v_gene: TRBV5-1; abundance: once; len: 13; d_gene: TRBD1; CDR3aa: CASSLGQGGGYTF; CDR3nt: TGCGCCAGCAGCTTGGGACAGGGTGGTGGCTACACCTTC
j_gene: TRBJ2-7; v_gene: TRBV28; abundance: .; len: 12; d_gene: .; CDR3aa: CASQQLSYEQYF; CDR3nt: TGTGCCAGCCAACAGCTATCCTACGAGCAGTACTTC
j_gene: TRBJ2-2; v_gene: TRBV28; abundance: .; len: 18; d_gene: TRBD2; CDR3aa: CASRLYSGGEANTGELFF; CDR3nt: TGTGCCAGCAGACTATACAGCGGGGGAGAAGCGAACACCGGGGAGCTGTTTTTT
j_gene: TRBJ2-7; v_gene: TRBV19; abundance: .; len: 15; d_gene: .; CDR3aa: CASSITGTPGHEQYF; CDR3nt: TGTGCCAGTAGTATAACGGGAACCCCCGGCCACGAGCAGTACTTC
j_gene: TRBJ2-7; v_gene: TRBV5-1; abundance: .; len: 16; d_gene: TRBD1; CDR3aa: CASSRLPGQGIYEQYF; CDR3nt: TGCGCCAGCAGCAGACTACCGGGACAGGGAATCTACGAGCAGTACTTC
j_gene: TRBJ2-1; v_gene: TRBV28; abundance: .; len: 17; d_gene: TRBD2; CDR3aa: CASSLFGGGKPHNEQFF; CDR3nt: TGTGCCAGCAGTTTATTTGGGGGAGGGAAACCCCACAATGAGCAGTTCTTC
j_gene: TRBJ2-7; v_gene: TRBV11-2; abundance: once; len: 15; d_gene: TRBD1; CDR3aa: CASSPDRVSSYEQYF; CDR3nt: TGTGCCAGCAGCCCGGACAGGGTGAGCTCCTACGAGCAGTACTTC
j_gene: TRBJ2-1; v_gene: TRBV11-2; abundance: .; len: 14; d_gene: .; CDR3aa: CASSLVNVAGEQFF; CDR3nt: TGTGCCAGCAGCTTAGTTAATGTGGCGGGTGAGCAGTTCTTC
j_gene: TRBJ1-2; v_gene: TRBV28; abundance: .; len: 14; d_gene: .; CDR3aa: CASSPPRENYGYTF; CDR3nt: TGTGCCAGCAGTCCCCCCAGGGAAAACTATGGCTACACCTTC
j_gene: TRBJ2-4; v_gene: TRBV9; abundance: once; len: 13; d_gene: TRBD2; CDR3aa: CASSVAPGGIQYF; CDR3nt: TGTGCCAGCAGCGTAGCCCCGGGGGGCATTCAGTACTTC
j_gene: TRBJ2-5; v_gene: TRBV6-6; abundance: .; len: 14; d_gene: .; CDR3aa: CASRSTERAATQYF; CDR3nt: TGTGCCAGCAGATCGACCGAGAGAGCGGCGACCCAGTACTTC